This T cell receptor beta chain was obtained from a study of cytomegalovirus exposure and HLA in healthy donors. Study-wide findings and caveats: Reportedly, fewer N-insertions than the approximately 690-donor mean appeared in an Asian-associated ancestry cluster in a later analysis. Accounts indicate the classifier identified cytomegalovirus status with strong specificity and sensitivity.

Note on this clone: Its specificity is not known.

Germline CDR1 reads SNHLY; CDR2 reads FYNNEI. CDR3 length equals 17 residues. Losses at the gene ends were 3 bases for V and 2 bases for J; bases not matched to a gene: 8. Vbeta (60) and Jbeta (13) primers were used in the PCR. TCRdb's table, derived via immunoSEQ multiplex PCR, lists solely in-frame clones and lacks some. The sample has 140,000 or so clones; roughly 80% are singletons. Sequencing was performed on PBMCs. The V gene is TRBV2, the J gene TRBJ2-5; TRBD2 matches at 11 bases. This clonotype was obtained from a young woman in good health and CMV-seronegative. The CDR3 DNA follows: TGTGCCAGCAGTGAGCTAGCGGGAGGTCGGCGGCAAGAGACCCAGTACTTC. It is translated as CASSELAGGRRQETQYF.